A selection of T cell receptor beta chains follows, all from one sample in a study of blood T cell repertoires in COVID-19. Only in-frame clones appear in the TCRdb table, and some are missing; sequencing was by immunoSEQ multiplex PCR. The sample shows about 110,000 clones, around four fifths of them seen only once. Input material: peripheral blood. The source of these receptors is a woman aged 70-85 years with acute or convalescent COVID-19. Both conserved end residues are part of each CDR3. Only part of the rows carry a size: once, few, many, or a class if the clone is expanded.

TRBJ2-5 TRBV7-9 once CASSLSKGEGETQYF
TRBJ2-2 TRBV6-5 NA CASERGGNTGELFF
TRBJ2-1 TRBV19 NA CASSPGHLSYNEQFF
TRBJ1-6 TRBV6-2/TRBV6-3 few CASSYRDHNSPLHF
TRBJ1-1 TRBV5-6 NA CASRYMGYNTEAFF
TRBJ2-6 TRBV19 NA CASSIVWTGVSGANVLTF
TRBJ2-3 TRBV5-1 NA CASSVGRGQGSTDTQYF
TRBJ1-5 TRBV19 few CASSPGTESNQPQHF
TRBJ1-3 TRBV25-1 NA CASSEPGQGRNTIYF
TRBJ1-1 TRBV9 NA CASSVVGEAEAFF
TRBJ2-7 TRBV27 NA CASSSDTSYEQYF
TRBJ2-5 TRBV5-1 few CASSVEPLQETQYF
TRBJ2-3 TRBV15 NA CATSRAGLGLAGRSSTDTQYF
TRBJ1-2 TRBV9 NA CASSAGTGYGYTF
TRBJ2-2 TRBV6-5 NA CASTPVAGDTGELFF
TRBJ1-4 TRBV9 few CASSDRTGGGEKLFF
TRBJ1-6 TRBV7-8 NA CASSLEVRGHSPLHF
TRBJ2-2 TRBV7-3 once CASSKLANTGELFF
TRBJ1-4 TRBV6-5 NA CASSYSPRTTNEKLFF
TRBJ1-2 TRBV7-6 NA CASSPRPGGPMKTGYGYTF
TRBJ1-2 TRBV10-3 NA CAISEIPGQGSYGYTF
TRBJ1-3 TRBV5-1 NA CASSTLGGSGNTIYF
TRBJ1-4 TRBV4-3 NA CASSQGYKAGKLFF
TRBJ2-5 TRBV7-2 NA CASSLAQTGPKETQYF
TRBJ2-7 TRBV18 NA CASSPTGGEDYEQYF
TRBJ2-3 TRBV5-5 NA CASSLGPGGPGTDTQYF
TRBJ2-2 TRBV6-5 NA CASRNRGTGELFF
TRBJ2-3 TRBV6-5 few CASSYREATDTQYF